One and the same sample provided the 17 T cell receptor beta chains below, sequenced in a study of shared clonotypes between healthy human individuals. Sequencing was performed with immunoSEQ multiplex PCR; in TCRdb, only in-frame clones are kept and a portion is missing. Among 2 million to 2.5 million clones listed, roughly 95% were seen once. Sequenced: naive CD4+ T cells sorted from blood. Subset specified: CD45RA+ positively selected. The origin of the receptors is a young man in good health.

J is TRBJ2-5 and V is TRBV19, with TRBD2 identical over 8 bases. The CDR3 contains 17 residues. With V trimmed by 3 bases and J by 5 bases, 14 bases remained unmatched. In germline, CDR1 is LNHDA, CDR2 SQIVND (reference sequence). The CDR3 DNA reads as TGTGCCAGTAGTATTAGGAACGGCGGGAGGTCTGGGGAGACCCAGTACTTC. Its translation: CASSIRNGGRSGETQYF.

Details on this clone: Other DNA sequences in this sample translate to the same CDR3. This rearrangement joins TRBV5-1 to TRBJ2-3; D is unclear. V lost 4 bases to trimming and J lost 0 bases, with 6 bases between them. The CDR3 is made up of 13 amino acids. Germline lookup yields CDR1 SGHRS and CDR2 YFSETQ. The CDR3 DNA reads TGCGCCAGCAGCCCCGTAAGCACAGATACGCAGTATTTT. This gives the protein CASSPVSTDTQYF.

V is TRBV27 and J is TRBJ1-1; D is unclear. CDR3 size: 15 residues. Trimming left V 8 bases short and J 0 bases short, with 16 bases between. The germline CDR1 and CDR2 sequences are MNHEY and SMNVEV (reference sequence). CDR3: CASPFPLVMNTEAFF. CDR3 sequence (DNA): TGTGCCAGCCCCTTCCCCTTAGTTATGAACACTGAAGCTTTCTTT.

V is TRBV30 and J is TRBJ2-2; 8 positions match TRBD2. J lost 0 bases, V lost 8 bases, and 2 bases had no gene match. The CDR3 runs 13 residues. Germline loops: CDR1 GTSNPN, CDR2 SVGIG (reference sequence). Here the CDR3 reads CAGSGANTGELFF. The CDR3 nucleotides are TGTGCCGGTAGCGGGGCGAACACCGGGGAGCTGTTTTTT. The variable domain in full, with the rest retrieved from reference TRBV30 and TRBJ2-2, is SQTIHQWPATLVQPVGSPLSLECTVEGTSNPNLYWYRQAAGRGLQLLFYSVGIGQISSEVPQNLSASRPQDRQFILSSKKLLLSDSGFYLCAGSGANTGELFFGEGSRLTVL.

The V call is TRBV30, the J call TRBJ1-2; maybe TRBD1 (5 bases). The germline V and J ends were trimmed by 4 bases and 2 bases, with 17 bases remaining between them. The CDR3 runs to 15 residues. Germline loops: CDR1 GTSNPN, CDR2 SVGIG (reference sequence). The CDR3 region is CAWIFGLGQNYGYTF. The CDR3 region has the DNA TGTGCCTGGATATTCGGATTGGGGCAGAACTATGGCTACACCTTC.

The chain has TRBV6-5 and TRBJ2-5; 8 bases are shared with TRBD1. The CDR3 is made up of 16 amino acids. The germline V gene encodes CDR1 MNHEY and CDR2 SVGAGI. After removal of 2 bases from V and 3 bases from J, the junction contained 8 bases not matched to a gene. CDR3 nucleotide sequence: TGTGCCAGCAGTTACGGTAGGGGACAGGCTGAAGAGACCCAGTACTTC. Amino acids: CASSYGRGQAEETQYF.

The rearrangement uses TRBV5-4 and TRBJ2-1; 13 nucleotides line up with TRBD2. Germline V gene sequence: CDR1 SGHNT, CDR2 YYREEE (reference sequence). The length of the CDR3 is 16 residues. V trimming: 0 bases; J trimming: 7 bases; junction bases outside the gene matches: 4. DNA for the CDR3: TGTGCCAGCAGCTTGGCCGGACTAGCGGGAGTGAATGAGCAGTTCTTC. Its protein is CASSLAGLAGVNEQFF.

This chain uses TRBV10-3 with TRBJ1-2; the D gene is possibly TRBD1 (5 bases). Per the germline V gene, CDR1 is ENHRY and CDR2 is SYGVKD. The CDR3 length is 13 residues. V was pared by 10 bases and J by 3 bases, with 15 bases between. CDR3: CATRGGVDYGYTF. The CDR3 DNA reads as TGTGCCACCCGGGGGGGGGTGGACTATGGCTACACCTTC.

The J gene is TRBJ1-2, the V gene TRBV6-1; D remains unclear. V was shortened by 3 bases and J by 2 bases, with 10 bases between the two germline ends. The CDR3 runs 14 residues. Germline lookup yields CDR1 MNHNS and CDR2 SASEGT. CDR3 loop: CASSDRVRNYGYTF. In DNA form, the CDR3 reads TGTGCCAGCAGTGATCGGGTCAGGAACTATGGCTACACCTTC.

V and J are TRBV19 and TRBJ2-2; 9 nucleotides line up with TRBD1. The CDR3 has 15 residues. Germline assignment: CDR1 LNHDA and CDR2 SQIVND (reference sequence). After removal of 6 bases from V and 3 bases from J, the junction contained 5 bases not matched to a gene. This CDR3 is CASSEGQGYTGELFF. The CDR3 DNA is TGTGCCAGTAGCGAGGGACAGGGTTACACCGGGGAGCTGTTTTTT.

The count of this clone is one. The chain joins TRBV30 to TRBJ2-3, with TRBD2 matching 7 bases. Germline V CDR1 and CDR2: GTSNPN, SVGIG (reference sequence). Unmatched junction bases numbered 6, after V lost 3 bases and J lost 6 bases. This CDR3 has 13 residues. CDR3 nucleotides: TGTGCCTGGAGAGGCGGGAGTTCGGATACGCAGTATTTT. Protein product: CAWRGGSSDTQYF.

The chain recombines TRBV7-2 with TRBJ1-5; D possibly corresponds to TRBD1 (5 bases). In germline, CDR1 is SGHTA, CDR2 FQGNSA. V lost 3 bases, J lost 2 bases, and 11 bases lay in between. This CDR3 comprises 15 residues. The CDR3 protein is CASSLIGVGNQPQHF. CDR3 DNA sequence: TGTGCCAGCAGCTTGATAGGGGTGGGCAATCAGCCCCAGCATTTT.

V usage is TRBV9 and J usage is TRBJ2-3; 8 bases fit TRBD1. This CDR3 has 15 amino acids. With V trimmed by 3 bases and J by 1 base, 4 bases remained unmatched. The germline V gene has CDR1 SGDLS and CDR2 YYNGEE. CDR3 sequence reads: CASSGGQGGTDTQYF. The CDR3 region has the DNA TGTGCCAGCAGCGGCGGACAGGGTGGCACAGATACGCAGTATTTT.

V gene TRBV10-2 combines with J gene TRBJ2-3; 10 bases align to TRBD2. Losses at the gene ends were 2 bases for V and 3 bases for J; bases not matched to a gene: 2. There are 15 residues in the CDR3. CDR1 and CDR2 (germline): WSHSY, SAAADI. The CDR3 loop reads CASSEPSGRTDTQYF. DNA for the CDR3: TGCGCCAGCAGTGAGCCTAGCGGGAGAACAGATACGCAGTATTTT.

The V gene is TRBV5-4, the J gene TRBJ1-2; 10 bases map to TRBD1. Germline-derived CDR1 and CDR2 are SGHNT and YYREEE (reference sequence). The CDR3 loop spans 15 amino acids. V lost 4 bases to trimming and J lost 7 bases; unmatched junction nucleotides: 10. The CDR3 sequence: CASSINDGQGGGYTF. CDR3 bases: TGTGCCAGCAGCATAAACGACGGACAGGGGGGTGGCTACACCTTC.

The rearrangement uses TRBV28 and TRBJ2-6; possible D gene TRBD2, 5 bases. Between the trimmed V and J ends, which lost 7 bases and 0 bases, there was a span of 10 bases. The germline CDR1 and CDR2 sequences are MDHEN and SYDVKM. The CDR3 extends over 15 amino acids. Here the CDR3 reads CASTGGLSGANVLTF. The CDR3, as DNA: TGTGCCAGCACGGGCGGACTCTCTGGGGCCAACGTCCTGACTTTC.

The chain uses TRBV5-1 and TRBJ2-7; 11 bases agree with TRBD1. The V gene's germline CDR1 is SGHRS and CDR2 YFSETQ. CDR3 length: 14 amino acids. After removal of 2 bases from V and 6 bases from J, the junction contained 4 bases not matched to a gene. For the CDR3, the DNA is TGCGCCAGCAGCTTCCCCGGGACAGGGGGCGAGCAGTACTTC. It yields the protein CASSFPGTGGEQYF.